The next 12 T cell receptor beta chains were all read from a single sample in a study of shared clonotypes between healthy human individuals. Using immunoSEQ multiplex PCR, the repertoire was profiled, and TCRdb retains in-frame clones only, with some absent. The sample yields a few million clones, 85% to 95% seen once. Material for sequencing was naive CD4+ T cells from PBMCs. Documented subset: CD45RA+ positively selected. The receptors derive from a man aged 18 to 30 in good health. Some clones in this sample may be carry-over from other donors' samples.

V gene TRBV19 combines with J gene TRBJ2-6; perhaps TRBD1 as D (5 bases). The CDR3 extends over 17 amino acids. Germline loops: CDR1 LNHDA, CDR2 SQIVND (reference sequence). With 8 bases removed from V and 0 bases from J, the gap between germline ends came to 17 bases. In DNA, the CDR3 is TGTGCCAGTGGGGCTAAGGAGCCCAGCTCTGGGGCCAACGTCCTGACTTTC. Residues: CASGAKEPSSGANVLTF.

The J gene is TRBJ2-1, the V gene TRBV5-1; D is tentatively TRBD1 or TRBD2 (5 bases each). The germline V gene encodes CDR1 SGHRS and CDR2 YFSETQ. The V end lost 5 bases, the J end lost 15 bases, and 24 bases lay between the germline ends. This CDR3 region has 14 residues. The CDR3 DNA reads TGCGCCAGCAGGTGGGGGACGAGCGAGTCGATTCTGTTCTTC. It codes for CASRWGTSESILFF.

About this clone: The identical CDR3 is also encoded by other nucleotide sequences in the sample. The gene calls are TRBV20-1 and TRBJ2-7; D may be TRBD1 (5 bases). CDR1 is DFQATT and CDR2 is SNEGSKA in the germline V gene (reference sequence). The CDR3 has 11 residues. The V end was cut by 4 bases, the J end by 3 bases, with 7 bases between. The CDR3: CSANRLYEQYF. CDR3 nucleotides: TGCAGTGCTAACAGGCTCTACGAGCAGTACTTC.

The genes are TRBV5-4 and TRBJ2-7; 10 bases match TRBD1. The V gene's germline CDR1 is SGHNT and CDR2 YYREEE (reference sequence). Losses at the gene ends were 1 base for V and 7 bases for J; bases not matched to a gene: 5. This CDR3 contains 14 residues. The CDR3 DNA reads TGTGCCAGCAGCTTGTCCGGGACAGGGGTTGAGCAGTACTTC. Encoded protein: CASSLSGTGVEQYF.

The chain combines TRBV15 with TRBJ1-3; D remains ambiguous. This CDR3 has 13 amino acids. Germline CDR1 is LNHNV and CDR2 is YYDKDF (reference sequence). V was pared by 5 bases and J by 0 bases, with 5 bases between. The DNA of the CDR3 is TGTGCCACCAGCCCCACCTCTGGAAACACCATATATTTT. Translating it yields CATSPTSGNTIYF.

The V call is TRBV2, the J call TRBJ1-2; 7 bases are a match to TRBD1. This CDR3 is built from 14 residues. Germline-derived CDR1 and CDR2 are SNHLY and FYNNEI. V dropped 6 bases and J dropped 4; count of bases not matched to a gene: 8. As DNA, the CDR3 is TGTGCCAGCAGCCAGACAGGGATAATCTATGGCTACACCTTC. This encodes CASSQTGIIYGYTF.

This sequence joins TRBV28 and TRBJ1-4, with D uncertain. The ends were cut back, 7 bases at V and 5 bases at J, with 11 bases in the middle. Germline V lookup: CDR1 MDHEN, CDR2 SYDVKM. CDR3 length: 13 amino acids. Here the CDR3 DNA reads TGTGCCAGCAAAGGGCCACCCAATGAAAAACTGTTTTTT. Protein product: CASKGPPNEKLFF.

This clone was seen a single time. The J gene is TRBJ2-7, the V gene TRBV2, with 8 bases identical to TRBD1. Germline values: CDR1 SNHLY, CDR2 FYNNEI. The CDR3 has 15 residues. The V segment lost 6 bases and the J segment 5 bases; nucleotides outside the gene matches: 12. The CDR3 sequence: CASSREGQGGNEQYF. The CDR3 DNA is TGTGCCAGCAGCAGGGAAGGACAGGGTGGGAACGAGCAGTACTTC. Variable domain in full (rest from reference TRBV2 and TRBJ2-7): EPEVTQTPSHQVTQMGQEVILRCVPISNHLYFYWYRQILGQKVEFLVSFYNNEISEKSEIFDDQFSVERPDGSNFTLKIRSTKLEDSAMYFCASSREGQGGNEQYFGPGTRLTVT.

The gene calls are TRBV9 and TRBJ2-3; 10 bases fit TRBD1. Per germline, CDR1 SGDLS and CDR2 YYNGEE. This CDR3 region has 16 residues. The ends lost 1 base at V and 1 base at J; junction bases unmatched: 3. CDR3 residues: CASSVRGTGGTDTQYF. The CDR3 DNA follows: TGTGCCAGCAGCGTAAGGGGGACAGGGGGCACAGATACGCAGTATTTT.

The chain couples TRBV7-3 to TRBJ2-2; 7 bases line up with TRBD2. The junction had 4 bases not matched to a gene; V was cut back by 2 bases and J by 1 base. The CDR3 extends over 16 amino acids. The germline V gene has CDR1 SGHTA and CDR2 FQGTGA. The CDR3 sequence: CASSLQPSGNTGELFF. CDR3 DNA: TGTGCCAGCAGCTTACAGCCTAGCGGGAACACCGGGGAGCTGTTTTTT.

In this sample, this clone turned up once. The chain couples TRBV5-1 to TRBJ2-2; 8 nucleotides agree with TRBD1. Germline V gene lookup returns CDR1 SGHRS and CDR2 YFSETQ. The CDR3 loop spans 17 amino acids. Trimming took 0 bases from V and 6 from J; bases not matched to a gene: 10. As DNA, the CDR3 is TGCGCCAGCAGCTTGGCCGCCGGACAGGGAGGCCCCGGGGAGCTGTTTTTT. It codes for CASSLAAGQGGPGELFF. The full variable domain, rest sourced from reference TRBV5-1 and TRBJ2-2, is KAGVTQTPRYLIKTRGQQVTLSCSPISGHRSVSWYQQTPGQGLQFLFEYFSETQRNKGNFPGRFSGRQFSNSRSEMNVSTLELGDSALYLCASSLAAGQGGPGELFFGEGSRLTVL.

V usage is TRBV25-1 and J usage is TRBJ2-5; TRBD1 might be the D (6 bases). CDR3 size: 17 residues. Per germline, CDR1 MGHDK and CDR2 SYGVNS. Trimming removed 3 bases from V and 5 bases from J, with 22 bases in between. The CDR3: CASSDGAGTPQRETQYF. The CDR3 DNA sequence: TGTGCCAGCAGTGATGGGGCCGGGACACCCCAGAGGGAGACCCAGTACTTC.